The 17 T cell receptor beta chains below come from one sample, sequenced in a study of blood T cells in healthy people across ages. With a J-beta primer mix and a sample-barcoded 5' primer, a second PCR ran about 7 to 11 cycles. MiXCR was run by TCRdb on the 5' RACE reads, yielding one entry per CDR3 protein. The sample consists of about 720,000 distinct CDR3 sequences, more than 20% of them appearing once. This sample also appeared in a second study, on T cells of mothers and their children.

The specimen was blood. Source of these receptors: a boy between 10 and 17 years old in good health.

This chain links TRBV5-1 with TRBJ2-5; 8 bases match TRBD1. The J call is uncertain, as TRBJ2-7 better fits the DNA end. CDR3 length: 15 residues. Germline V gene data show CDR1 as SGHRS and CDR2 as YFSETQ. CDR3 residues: CASSNPGQEIYEQYF. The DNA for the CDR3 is TGCGCCAGCAGCAATCCGGGACAGGAGATCTACGAGCAGTACTTC.

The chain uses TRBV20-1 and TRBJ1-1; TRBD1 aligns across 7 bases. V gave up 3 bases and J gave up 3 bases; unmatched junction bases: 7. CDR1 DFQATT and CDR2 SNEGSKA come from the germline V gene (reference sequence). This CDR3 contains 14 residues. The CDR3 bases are TGCAGTGCTAGGGCCAGGGGGTTGTACACTGAAGCTTTCTTT. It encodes CSARARGLYTEAFF.

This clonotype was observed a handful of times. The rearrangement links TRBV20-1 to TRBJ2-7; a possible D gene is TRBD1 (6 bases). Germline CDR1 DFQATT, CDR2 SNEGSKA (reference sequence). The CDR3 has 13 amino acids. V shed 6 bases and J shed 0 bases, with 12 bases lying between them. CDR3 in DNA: TGCAGTGCCCTCCCGGACAGCTCCTACGAGCAGTACTTC. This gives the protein CSALPDSSYEQYF.

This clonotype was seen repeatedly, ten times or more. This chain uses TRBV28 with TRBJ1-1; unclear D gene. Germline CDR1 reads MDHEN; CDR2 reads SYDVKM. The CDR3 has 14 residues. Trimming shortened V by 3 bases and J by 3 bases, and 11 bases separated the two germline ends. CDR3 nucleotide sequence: TGTGCCAGCAGTTTCGGCGGGTCAGACACTGAAGCTTTCTTT. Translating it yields CASSFGGSDTEAFF.

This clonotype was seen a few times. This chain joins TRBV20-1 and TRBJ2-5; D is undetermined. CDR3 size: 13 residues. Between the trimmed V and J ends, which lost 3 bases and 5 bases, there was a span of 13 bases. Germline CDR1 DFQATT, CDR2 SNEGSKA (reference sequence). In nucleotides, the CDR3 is TGCAGTGCTAGCCCCGTGGGCCCCGAGACCCAGTACTTC. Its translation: CSASPVGPETQYF.

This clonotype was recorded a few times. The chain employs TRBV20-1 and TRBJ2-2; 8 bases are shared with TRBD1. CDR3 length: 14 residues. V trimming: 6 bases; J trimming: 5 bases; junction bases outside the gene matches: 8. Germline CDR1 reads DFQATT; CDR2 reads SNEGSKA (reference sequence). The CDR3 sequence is CSATDRAGTGELFF. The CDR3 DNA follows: TGCAGTGCCACGGACAGGGCGGGAACCGGGGAGCTGTTTTTT.

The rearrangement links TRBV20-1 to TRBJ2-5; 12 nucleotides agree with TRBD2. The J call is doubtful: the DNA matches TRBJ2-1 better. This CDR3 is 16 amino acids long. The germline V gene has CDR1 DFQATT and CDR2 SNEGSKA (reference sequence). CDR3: CSADGSGTSGSDEQFF. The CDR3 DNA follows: TGCAGTGCCGATGGATCCGGGACTAGCGGGTCGGATGAGCAGTTCTTC.

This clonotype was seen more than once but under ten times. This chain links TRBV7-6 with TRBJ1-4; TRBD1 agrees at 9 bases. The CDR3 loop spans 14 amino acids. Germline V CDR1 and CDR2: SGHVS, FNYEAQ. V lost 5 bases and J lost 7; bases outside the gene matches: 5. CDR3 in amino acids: CASSHRGPGEKLFF. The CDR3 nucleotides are TGTGCCAGCAGCCACAGGGGGCCGGGTGAAAAACTGTTTTTT.

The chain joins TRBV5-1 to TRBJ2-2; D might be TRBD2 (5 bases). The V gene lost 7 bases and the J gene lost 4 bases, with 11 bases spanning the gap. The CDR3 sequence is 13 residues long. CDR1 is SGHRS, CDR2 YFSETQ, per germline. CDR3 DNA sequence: TGCGCCAGCGGACTTGAGACCACCGGGGAGCTGTTTTTT. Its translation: CASGLETTGELFF.

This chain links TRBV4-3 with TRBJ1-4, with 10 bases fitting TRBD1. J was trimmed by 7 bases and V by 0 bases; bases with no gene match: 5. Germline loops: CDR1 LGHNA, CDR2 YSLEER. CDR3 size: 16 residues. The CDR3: CASSQDQGTGVEKLFF. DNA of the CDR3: TGCGCCAGCAGCCAAGATCAAGGGACAGGGGTTGAAAAACTGTTTTTT.

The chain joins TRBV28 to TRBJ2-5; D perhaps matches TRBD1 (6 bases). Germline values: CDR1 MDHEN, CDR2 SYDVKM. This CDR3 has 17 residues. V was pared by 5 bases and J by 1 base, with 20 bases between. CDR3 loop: CASSIPFPGQTQETQYF. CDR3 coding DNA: TGTGCCAGCAGTATCCCCTTCCCCGGACAGACCCAAGAGACCCAGTACTTC. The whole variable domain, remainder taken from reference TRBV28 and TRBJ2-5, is DVKVTQSSRYLVKRTGEKVFLECVQDMDHENMFWYRQDPGLGLRLIYFSYDVKMKEKGDIPEGYSVSREKKERFSLILESASTNQTSMYLCASSIPFPGQTQETQYFGPGTRLLVL.

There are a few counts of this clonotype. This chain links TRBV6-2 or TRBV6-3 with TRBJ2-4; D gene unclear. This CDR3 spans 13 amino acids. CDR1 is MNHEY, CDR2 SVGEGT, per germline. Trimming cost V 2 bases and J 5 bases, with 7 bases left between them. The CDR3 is CASSYPTENIQYF. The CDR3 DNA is TGTGCCAGCAGTTACCCGACGGAAAACATTCAGTACTTC.

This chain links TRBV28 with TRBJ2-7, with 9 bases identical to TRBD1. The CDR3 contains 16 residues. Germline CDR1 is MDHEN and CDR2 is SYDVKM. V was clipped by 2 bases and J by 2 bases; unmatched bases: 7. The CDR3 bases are TGTGCCAGCAGTTTAATCGGACAGGGGATCCCCTACGAGCAGTACTTC. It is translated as CASSLIGQGIPYEQYF.

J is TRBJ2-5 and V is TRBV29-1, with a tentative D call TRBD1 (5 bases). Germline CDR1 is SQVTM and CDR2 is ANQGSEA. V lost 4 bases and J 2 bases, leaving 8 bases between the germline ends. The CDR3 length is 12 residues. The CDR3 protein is CSVGQQQETQYF. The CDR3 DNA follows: TGCAGCGTTGGACAGCAACAAGAGACCCAGTACTTC.

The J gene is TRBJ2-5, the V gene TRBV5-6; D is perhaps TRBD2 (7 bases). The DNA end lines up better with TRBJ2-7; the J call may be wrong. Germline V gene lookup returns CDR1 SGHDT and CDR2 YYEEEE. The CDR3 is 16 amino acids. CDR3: CASSSTWGGSTYEQYF. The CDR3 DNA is TGTGCCAGCAGCTCAACCTGGGGGGGCTCCACCTACGAGCAGTACTTC.

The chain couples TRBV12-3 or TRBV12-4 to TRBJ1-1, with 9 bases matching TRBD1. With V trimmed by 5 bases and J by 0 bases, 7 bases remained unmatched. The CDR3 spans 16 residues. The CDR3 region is CASSLGQGNMNTEAFF. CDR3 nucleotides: TGTGCCAGCAGTCTCGGACAGGGGAATATGAACACTGAAGCTTTCTTT.

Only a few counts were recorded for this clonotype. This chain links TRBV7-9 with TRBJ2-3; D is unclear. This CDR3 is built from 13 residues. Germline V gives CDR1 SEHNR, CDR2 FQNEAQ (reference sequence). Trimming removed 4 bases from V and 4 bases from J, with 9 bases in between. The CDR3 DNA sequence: TGTGCCAGCAGCTACCCTCCCGCAGATACGCAGTATTTT. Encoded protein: CASSYPPADTQYF.